This passage covers 19 T cell receptor beta chains from one sample sequenced in a study of CD8 T cells in ankylosing spondylitis. General observations from the study: Blood from ankylosing spondylitis patients appeared to carry a characteristic roughly eight-variant TCR beta motif.

Which antigens these TCRs recognize remains unknown. TCRdb analysed the 5' RACE reads with MiXCR anew, one entry per CDR3 protein. In the table there are 650,000 to 800,000 distinct CDR3 sequences, around 17% of which are singletons. What was sequenced was blood, either unsorted or a sorted T cell fraction (not recorded which). These receptors came from a male donor with ankylosing spondylitis.

V and J are TRBV20-1 and TRBJ2-7, with TRBD2 matching 8 bases. The CDR3 runs 15 residues. Germline lookup yields CDR1 DFQATT and CDR2 SNEGSKA (reference sequence). The V gene end was trimmed by 3 bases and the J gene end by 6 bases; junction bases not matched to a gene: 13. The CDR3 protein is CSARLDGLALGEQYF. In nucleotides, the CDR3 is TGCAGTGCTAGGCTCGACGGACTAGCCCTGGGCGAGCAGTACTTC.

This clonotype showed up just a few times. V usage is TRBV6-1 and J usage is TRBJ1-1; 9 positions agree with TRBD1. The V segment lost 8 bases and the J segment 1 base; nucleotides outside the gene matches: 5. Germline values: CDR1 MNHNS, CDR2 SASEGT. This CDR3 is 14 amino acids long. The chain's CDR3 is CASWGQGWNTEAFF. As DNA, the CDR3 is TGTGCCAGCTGGGGACAGGGTTGGAACACTGAAGCTTTCTTT.

The V gene is TRBV2, the J gene TRBJ2-1; weak D call: TRBD2 (7 bases). In germline, CDR1 is SNHLY, CDR2 FYNNEI. Deletions cut 3 bases from V and 0 bases from J, with 15 bases between. CDR3 length equals 17 residues. The CDR3 DNA sequence: TGTGCCAGCAGTGAGGGGGGCGGGAGAAGCTCCTACAATGAGCAGTTCTTC. Amino acids: CASSEGGGRSSYNEQFF.

V and J are TRBV4-3 and TRBJ2-7; D remains ambiguous. Looked up from germline, CDR1 is LGHNA and CDR2 is YSLEER. The V gene lost 4 bases and the J gene lost 0 bases, with 10 bases spanning the gap. CDR3 length: 14 residues. The CDR3 DNA follows: TGCGCCAGCAGCCGGCGAGACCTCTCCTACGAGCAGTACTTC. Protein: CASSRRDLSYEQYF.

This clonotype was counted between two and nine times. The V gene is TRBV7-8, the J gene TRBJ2-3, with 8 nucleotides matching TRBD1. The germline CDR1 and CDR2 sequences are SGHVS and FQNEAQ. The CDR3 is 17 residues long. The trim removed 1 base at V and 5 bases at J, leaving 11 bases unmatched. The CDR3 loop reads CASSLDTMAGGEDTQYF. CDR3 DNA sequence: TGTGCCAGCAGCTTAGACACCATGGCAGGGGGCGAAGATACGCAGTATTTT.

V gene TRBV25-1 combines with J gene TRBJ2-5, with 12 bases identical to TRBD1. The CDR3 length is 15 residues. V was pared by 7 bases and J by 4 bases, with 7 bases of the junction left unmatched. Germline CDR1 and CDR2: MGHDK and SYGVNS. CDR3 sequence reads: CASTPGTGGVETQYF. The DNA of the CDR3 is TGTGCCAGCACCCCAGGGACAGGGGGCGTAGAGACCCAGTACTTC.

This chain links TRBV12-3 or TRBV12-4 with TRBJ2-5; 8 bases line up with TRBD2. The CDR3 covers 13 residues. V shed 6 bases, J shed 4 bases, and the junction held 4 bases outside the gene matches. The CDR3 DNA reads TGTGCCAGCAGCCGGGGGGGCCGAGAGACCCAGTACTTC. Encoded protein: CASSRGGRETQYF.

The gene calls are TRBV7-9 and TRBJ1-1, with 8 bases aligning to TRBD1. The CDR3 has 12 residues. CDR1 is SEHNR and CDR2 is FQNEAQ in the germline V gene (reference sequence). V dropped 5 bases and J dropped 7; count of bases not matched to a gene: 3. The CDR3 region has the DNA TGTGCCAGCAGCCAGACAGGGGATGAAGCTTTCTTT. This sequence encodes CASSQTGDEAFF. Looking up the rest from reference TRBV7-9 and TRBJ1-1 gives the full variable domain: DTGVSQNPRHKITKRGQNVTFRCDPISEHNRLYWYRQTLGQGPEFLTYFQNEAQLEKSRLLSDRFSAERPKGSFSTLEIQRTEQGDSAMYLCASSQTGDEAFFGQGTRLTVV.

V usage is TRBV7-8 and J usage is TRBJ2-3, with 8 bases identical to TRBD2. Trimming removed 8 bases from V and 2 bases from J; junction bases left unmatched: 6. The germline CDR1 and CDR2 sequences are SGHVS and FQNEAQ. This CDR3 comprises 14 residues. The CDR3 DNA reads TGTGCCAGCGACTCTAGCGGGTACACAGATACGCAGTATTTT. Encoded protein: CASDSSGYTDTQYF.

The chain recombines TRBV10-2 with TRBJ2-2; 7 bases agree with TRBD1. Germline lookup yields CDR1 WSHSY and CDR2 SAAADI. The CDR3 is made up of 13 amino acids. V dropped 10 bases and J dropped 5; count of bases not matched to a gene: 7. The CDR3 DNA is TGCGCCACCAAAACAGGGGATACCGGGGAGCTGTTTTTT. The encoded protein is CATKTGDTGELFF.

This clonotype was seen only a few times. The rearrangement uses TRBV27 and TRBJ2-4; a weak D match, TRBD1 (6 bases). The CDR3 totals 16 residues. The V gene's germline CDR1 is MNHEY and CDR2 SMNVEV (reference sequence). V shed 7 bases and J shed 13 bases, with 29 bases lying between them. The CDR3 here is CASTRGPGRQKGTQYF. CDR3 in DNA: TGTGCCAGCACCCGGGGACCGGGACGGCAAAAGGGGACACAGTACTTC.

This clonotype appeared many times. V gene TRBV7-2 combines with J gene TRBJ2-7, with 10 positions matching TRBD2. V trimming: 3 bases; J trimming: 6 bases; junction bases outside the gene matches: 5. The CDR3 sequence is 14 residues long. CDR1 and CDR2 (germline): SGHTA, FQGNSA. The CDR3 sequence is CASSFFQREGEQYF. The CDR3 nucleotides are TGTGCCAGCAGCTTCTTCCAGCGGGAGGGCGAGCAGTACTTC. The full variable domain, with the rest looked up from reference TRBV7-2 and TRBJ2-7, is GAGVSQSPSNKVTEKGKDVELRCDPISGHTALYWYRQSLGQGLEFLIYFQGNSAPDKSGLPSDRFSAERTGGSVSTLTIQRTQQEDSAVYLCASSFFQREGEQYFGPGTRLTVT.

V and J are TRBV27 and TRBJ1-4; 11 bases fit TRBD1. The CDR3 is made up of 15 amino acids. From germline, CDR1 is MNHEY and CDR2 SMNVEV (reference sequence). V was clipped by 5 bases and J by 10 bases; unmatched bases: 9. This chain's CDR3 is CASSLRTGGSRKLFF. The DNA for the CDR3 is TGTGCCAGCAGTCTGCGGACAGGGGGCTCCAGAAAACTGTTTTTT.

CDR3 sequence: CASSPATVHEQYF. CDR3 coding DNA: TGTGCCAGCAGCCCAGCCACGGTCCACGAGCAGTACTTC. The gene calls are TRBV12-3 or TRBV12-4 and TRBJ2-7; D gene unclear. The CDR3 spans 13 residues. With 6 bases removed from V and 5 bases from J, the gap between germline ends came to 14 bases.

The chain combines TRBV2 with TRBJ2-7; D gene uncertain. The CDR3 consists of 13 residues. Trimming cost V 2 bases and J 2 bases, with 7 bases left between them. Germline V gene sequence: CDR1 SNHLY, CDR2 FYNNEI. The CDR3, as DNA: TGTGCCAGCAGTGAATACAGAACCTACGAGCAGTACTTC. This sequence encodes CASSEYRTYEQYF. The variable domain in full, completed from reference TRBV2 and TRBJ2-7, reads EPEVTQTPSHQVTQMGQEVILRCVPISNHLYFYWYRQILGQKVEFLVSFYNNEISEKSEIFDDQFSVERPDGSNFTLKIRSTKLEDSAMYFCASSEYRTYEQYFGPGTRLTVT.

This clonotype has only a few counts. The rearrangement links TRBV28 to TRBJ2-1; the match to TRBD1 covers 7 bases. J gave up 7 bases and V 4 bases, and 16 bases lay outside the gene matches. This CDR3 comprises 17 residues. CDR1 is MDHEN, CDR2 SYDVKM, per germline. The CDR3 here is CASSSQGESVVMNEQFF. CDR3 DNA: TGTGCCAGCAGTTCCCAGGGGGAGTCCGTTGTTATGAATGAGCAGTTCTTC.

V is TRBV9 and J is TRBJ1-6; D gene ambiguous. Between the trimmed V and J ends, which lost 5 bases and 14 bases, there was a span of 17 bases. Per germline, CDR1 SGDLS and CDR2 YYNGEE. The CDR3 runs 13 residues. The CDR3 spells CASSQGSLNALHF. Written as DNA, the CDR3 is TGTGCCAGCAGTCAAGGGTCCCTCAACGCCCTCCACTTT.

This clonotype was observed at least ten times. The J gene is TRBJ1-1, the V gene TRBV12-3 or TRBV12-4, with D maybe TRBD1 (6 bases). This CDR3 is 13 amino acids long. The V end was cut by 5 bases, the J end by 1 base, with 8 bases between. The CDR3 DNA is TGTGCCAGCAGTGGGGGGCCGAACACTGAAGCTTTCTTT. Its translation is CASSGGPNTEAFF.

This clonotype was recorded a few times. The chain has TRBV10-3 and TRBJ1-1, with 10 bases identical to TRBD1. This CDR3 comprises 16 residues. CDR1 and CDR2 (germline): ENHRY, SYGVKD. J lost 3 bases, V lost 2 bases, and 6 bases had no gene match. The DNA for the CDR3 is TGTGCCATCAGTGAGCCTCCGGGACAGGGGTACACTGAAGCTTTCTTT. It is translated as CAISEPPGQGYTEAFF.